The sequence of this T cell receptor beta chain was determined in a study of beta chain features in type 1 diabetes. Study conclusions and caveats: Shortening of TCRB CDR3s, moderate but significant, appeared in all four CD4+ subsets of Type 1 diabetes patients.

This clone has just a few counts. Its antigen is unidentified. The sequenced template was cDNA made from the entire isolated RNA. Sequencing of naive, central memory and regulatory T cell samples gave an average of around 3.5 million reads. Profiling relied on immunoSEQ multiplex PCR, and the TCRdb table lists in-frame clones only, not all of them. The sample holds about 340,000 clones, roughly 14% seen once. Per the germline V gene, CDR1 is SGDLS and CDR2 is YYNGEE. This CDR3 is built from 15 residues. V was shortened by 4 bases and J by 5 bases, with 15 bases between the two germline ends. The sample comprised naive CD4+ T cells from blood. This chain uses TRBV9 with TRBJ2-2; weak D call: TRBD2 (6 bases). The clonotype comes from a woman aged 18-29 years with type 1 diabetes. The CDR3 bases are TGTGCCAGCAGCCCCCGACTAGGTTGGACCGGGGAGCTGTTTTTT. Its translation is CASSPRLGWTGELFF.